These 5 T cell receptor beta chains were all obtained from the same sample, sequenced in a study of neurological immune-mediated disorders (dated by TCRdb to between 2018 and 2021). The library relied on 5' RACE. Reads for this sample came from an Illumina HiSeq 2500. TCRdb trimmed public reads at Q25 via fastp, called clones via MiXCR and kept in-frame beta chains. Identical CDR3 protein sequences are pooled into one entry, listed with their most common genes and DNA. The sample table shows about 59,000 distinct CDR3 sequences, and under 4.5% are seen once. The ten largest clones take up approximately 3.4% of the sample. Input material: PBMCs. Every receptor here comes from a woman aged 30 to 39 with multiple sclerosis.

This clonotype showed up many times. V is TRBV7-2 and J is TRBJ2-3, with a possible D match to TRBD1 (6 bases). Germline V CDR1 and CDR2: SGHTA, FQGNSA. CDR3 length equals 13 residues. Deletions cut 5 bases from V and 10 bases from J, with 16 bases between. CDR3: CASSTQTGVAQYF. DNA of the CDR3: TGTGCCAGCAGCACCCAGACAGGAGTAGCGCAGTATTTT.

This clonotype was observed a handful of times. Given a much more abundant clone one base away, this may be a read error. The gene calls are TRBV6-5 and TRBJ2-7; D is possibly TRBD2 (6 bases). CDR1 and CDR2 (germline): MNHEY, SVGAGI. This CDR3 region has 15 residues. V was shortened by 0 bases and J by 3 bases, with 12 bases between the two germline ends. CDR3 DNA sequence: TGTGCCAGCAGTTACTCGGAGGGACCGATCTACGAGCAGTACTTC. Translating gives CASSYSEGPIYEQYF.

This clonotype was seen ten or more times. The chain combines TRBV5-8 with TRBJ1-1; no clear D gene. The CDR3 consists of 11 residues. Per the germline V gene, CDR1 is SGHTS and CDR2 is YDEGEE. V was clipped by 4 bases and J by 7 bases, with 8 bases between them. CDR3 nucleotide sequence: TGTGCCAGCAGCCCGGCGCGTGAAGCTTTCTTT. It specifies CASSPAREAFF.

Ten or more counts support this clonotype. V is TRBV20-1 and J is TRBJ2-2, with D possibly TRBD2 on 5 matching bases. Germline V CDR1 and CDR2: DFQATT, SNEGSKA (reference sequence). The CDR3 consists of 14 residues. The V end lost 0 bases, the J end lost 5 bases, and 10 bases lay between the germline ends. The CDR3 DNA is TGCAGTGCTAGAGATCCTAGCTTAACCGGGGAGCTGTTTTTT. As protein: CSARDPSLTGELFF.

This clonotype showed up many times. J is TRBJ2-1 and V is TRBV5-4, with TRBD2 matching over 12 bases. This CDR3 has 17 amino acids. The ends lost 0 bases at V and 7 bases at J; junction bases unmatched: 8. Germline CDR1 SGHNT, CDR2 YYREEE (reference sequence). The CDR3 DNA is TGTGCCAGCAGCTTGGCACTGACTAGCGGGGGTCGAAATGAGCAGTTCTTC. Translation: CASSLALTSGGRNEQFF.